These 19 T cell receptor beta chains share one sample of origin, sequenced in a study of T cells in narcolepsy. Clones were sequenced by immunoSEQ multiplex PCR, and TCRdb holds only the in-frame ones, with some missing. The top ten clones hold approximately 1.2% of a sample with tens of thousands of clones, about 91% of them seen once. Sequencing was carried out using CD45RA- memory CD4+ T cells from PBMCs. The receptors shown here come from a human donor with narcolepsy.

The rearrangement links TRBV2 to TRBJ2-1, with 7 positions matching TRBD2. Germline lookup yields CDR1 SNHLY and CDR2 FYNNEI. The CDR3 totals 13 residues. V shed 7 bases, J shed 3 bases, and the junction held 3 bases outside the gene matches. In DNA, the CDR3 is TGTGCCAGCAAGGAGCGGGACTACAATGAGCAGTTCTTC. This gives the protein CASKERDYNEQFF.

The chain is built from TRBV29-1 and TRBJ1-2; no definite D call. V lost 7 bases and J lost 1, with 10 bases in between. Germline lookup yields CDR1 SQVTM and CDR2 ANQGSEA. The CDR3 extends over 12 amino acids. The CDR3 DNA reads as TGCAGCGGGGCGGACCGTAACTATGGCTACACCTTC. This gives the protein CSGADRNYGYTF.

V and J are TRBV7-2 and TRBJ2-5; TRBD1 aligns across 8 bases. Germline V gene sequence: CDR1 SGHTA, CDR2 FQGNSA. The CDR3 is 14 amino acids. Germline trimming cut 4 bases from V and 5 bases from J; bases unmatched to any gene: 6. In DNA, the CDR3 is TGTGCCAGCAGCTCCCTCAGGGGGCAGGAGACCCAGTACTTC. Amino acids: CASSSLRGQETQYF.

The chain employs TRBV7-8 and TRBJ1-1; the D is unclear. CDR3 length equals 14 residues. V shed 7 bases and J shed 3 bases, with 15 bases lying between them. CDR1 and CDR2 (germline): SGHVS, FQNEAQ. The CDR3 region is CASKAEVVDTEAFF. CDR3 coding DNA: TGTGCCAGCAAAGCTGAGGTCGTTGACACTGAAGCTTTCTTT.

The chain is built from TRBV10-1 and TRBJ2-1, with TRBD2 matching 8 bases. The CDR3 runs to 15 residues. Germline trimming cut 7 bases from V and 9 bases from J; bases unmatched to any gene: 14. The germline gives CDR1 WNHNN, CDR2 SYGVQD (reference sequence). The CDR3 sequence: CASTPSAGEECEQFF. In DNA form, the CDR3 reads TGCGCCAGCACCCCTTCAGCGGGGGAGGAGTGTGAGCAGTTCTTC.

The V and J genes are TRBV28 and TRBJ1-4; tentatively, D is TRBD1 (5 bases). The CDR3 covers 14 residues. The germline gives CDR1 MDHEN, CDR2 SYDVKM. V lost 6 bases and J 6 bases, leaving 14 bases between the germline ends. CDR3 residues: CASSADRSYEKLFF. The CDR3 nucleotides read TGTGCCAGCAGCGCCGACAGATCTTATGAAAAACTGTTTTTT.

The chain uses TRBV4-1 and TRBJ2-7; 10 bases map to TRBD1. Germline V gene data show CDR1 as MGHRA and CDR2 as YSYEKL. The CDR3 extends over 16 amino acids. V trimming: 3 bases; J trimming: 3 bases; junction bases outside the gene matches: 8. The CDR3 DNA is TGCGCCAGCAGCCAGATCGGGACAGGGGCCGTCTACGAGCAGTACTTC. It yields the protein CASSQIGTGAVYEQYF.

This clone came up once. The chain has TRBV2 and TRBJ1-3; D not resolved. Germline-derived CDR1 and CDR2 are SNHLY and FYNNEI. V was clipped by 5 bases and J by 1 base, with 9 bases between them. This CDR3 region has 14 residues. CDR3 loop: CASSSGQSGNTIYF. The CDR3 bases are TGTGCCAGCAGTTCCGGCCAATCTGGAAACACCATATATTTT.

This sequence joins TRBV5-6 and TRBJ2-7, with 12 positions matching TRBD1. J was trimmed by 6 bases and V by 4 bases; bases with no gene match: 8. Germline-derived CDR1 and CDR2 are SGHDT and YYEEEE. CDR3 length: 15 amino acids. This CDR3 reads CASSPRGQGALEQYF. Written as DNA, the CDR3 is TGTGCCAGCAGCCCCCGGGGACAGGGGGCCCTCGAGCAGTACTTC. Combining the CDR3 with reference TRBV5-6 and TRBJ2-7 gives the whole variable domain DAGVTQSPTHLIKTRGQQVTLRCSPKSGHDTVSWYQQALGQGPQFIFQYYEEEERQRGNFPDRFSGHQFPNYSSELNVNALLLGDSALYLCASSPRGQGALEQYFGPGTRLTVT.

The chain is built from TRBV2 and TRBJ1-1; D not certain. The length of the CDR3 is 13 residues. The V gene's germline CDR1 is SNHLY and CDR2 FYNNEI. V was shortened by 7 bases and J by 5 bases, with 14 bases between the two germline ends. The DNA of the CDR3 is TGTGCCAGCACCTCAGGACGGGGTACTGAAGCTTTCTTT. As protein: CASTSGRGTEAFF.

Details on this clone: The same CDR3 arises from other DNA sequences in this sample as well. The chain employs TRBV7-9 and TRBJ2-7; TRBD2 agrees at 9 bases. The CDR3 sequence is 15 residues long. Germline V CDR1 and CDR2: SEHNR, FQNEAQ (reference sequence). V shed 5 bases and J 1 base; nucleotides not matched to a gene: 6. This CDR3 is CASSSPGLASYEQYF. For the CDR3, the DNA is TGTGCCAGCAGCAGCCCGGGACTAGCTTCCTACGAGCAGTACTTC.

This sequence joins TRBV15 and TRBJ2-7, with D possibly being TRBD2 (5 bases). The germline V gene has CDR1 LNHNV and CDR2 YYDKDF (reference sequence). V lost 5 bases to trimming and J lost 3 bases, with 14 bases between them. The CDR3 consists of 14 residues. The CDR3 nucleotides are TGTGCCACCAGCCCCGAGGGTCTAAACTACGAGCAGTACTTC. Translating gives CATSPEGLNYEQYF.

This chain joins TRBV28 and TRBJ1-5; D is unresolved. V lost 3 bases to trimming and J lost 0 bases, with 12 bases between them. CDR3 length: 16 residues. Looked up from germline, CDR1 is MDHEN and CDR2 is SYDVKM. Here the CDR3 reads CASSFGTLSSNQPQHF. The CDR3 coding sequence is TGTGCCAGCAGTTTTGGTACACTCTCTAGCAATCAGCCCCAGCATTTT.

This clone came up once. This chain connects TRBV4-3 to TRBJ2-5; TRBD1 matches 7 bases. The junction had 6 bases not matched to a gene; V was cut back by 1 base and J by 4 bases. CDR3 size: 15 residues. CDR1 and CDR2 (germline): LGHNA, YSLEER. The CDR3 here is CASSQAGGGGETQYF. CDR3 nucleotide sequence: TGCGCCAGCAGCCAAGCAGGGGGTGGGGGAGAGACCCAGTACTTC.

The V gene is TRBV4-3, the J gene TRBJ1-6, with D maybe TRBD1 (5 bases). The length of the CDR3 is 15 residues. The germline gives CDR1 LGHNA, CDR2 YSLEER. V gave up 0 bases and J gave up 7 bases, with 10 bases separating them. The CDR3 loop is CASSQDRQQNSPLHF. The CDR3 DNA is TGCGCCAGCAGCCAAGATAGACAGCAGAATTCACCCCTCCACTTT.

This CDR3 reads CAIRSGGDTQYF. DNA of the CDR3: TGTGCCATCAGGTCCGGGGGAGATACGCAGTATTTT. The chain employs TRBV10-3 and TRBJ2-3, with D perhaps TRBD2 (6 bases). CDR3 length equals 12 residues. Trimming removed 6 bases from V and 5 bases from J, with 9 bases in between. Germline CDR1 reads ENHRY; CDR2 reads SYGVKD.

The chain links TRBV5-1 to TRBJ2-1; 10 bases agree with TRBD1. There are 15 residues in the CDR3. Per the germline V gene, CDR1 is SGHRS and CDR2 is YFSETQ. V lost 4 bases and J lost 1; bases outside the gene matches: 2. The CDR3 DNA is TGCGCCAGCAGCAGGGGACAGGGGTCCTACAATGAGCAGTTCTTC. This sequence encodes CASSRGQGSYNEQFF.

The CDR3 is CASSRAGVREQYF. CDR3 DNA: TGTGCCAGCAGCCGGGCAGGGGTTCGGGAGCAGTACTTC. The chain carries TRBV25-1 and TRBJ2-7; maybe TRBD1 (6 bases). V was pared by 6 bases and J by 7 bases, with 16 bases between. In germline, CDR1 is MGHDK, CDR2 SYGVNS. The CDR3 has 13 amino acids.

This chain uses TRBV7-9 with TRBJ2-3, with 9 bases lining up with TRBD2. This CDR3 region has 16 residues. Unmatched junction bases numbered 11, after V lost 5 bases and J lost 5 bases. Germline V gene lookup returns CDR1 SEHNR and CDR2 FQNEAQ (reference sequence). CDR3 protein: CASSRTGAGGRDTQYF. The CDR3, as DNA: TGTGCCAGCAGCCGCACGGGCGCGGGGGGGAGAGATACGCAGTATTTT.